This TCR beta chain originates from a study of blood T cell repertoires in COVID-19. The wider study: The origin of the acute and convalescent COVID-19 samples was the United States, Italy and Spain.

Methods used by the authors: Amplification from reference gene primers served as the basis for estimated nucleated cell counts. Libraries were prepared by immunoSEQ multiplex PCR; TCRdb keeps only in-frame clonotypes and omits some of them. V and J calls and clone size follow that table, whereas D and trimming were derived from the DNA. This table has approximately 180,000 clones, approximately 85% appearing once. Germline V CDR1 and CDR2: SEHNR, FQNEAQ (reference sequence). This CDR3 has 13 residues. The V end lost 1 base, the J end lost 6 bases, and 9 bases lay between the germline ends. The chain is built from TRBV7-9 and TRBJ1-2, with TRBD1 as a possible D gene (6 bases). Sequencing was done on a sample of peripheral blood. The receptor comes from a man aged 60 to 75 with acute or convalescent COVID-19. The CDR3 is CASSLGGQDGYTF. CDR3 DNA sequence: TGTGCCAGCAGCTTAGGGGGGCAGGATGGCTACACCTTC.